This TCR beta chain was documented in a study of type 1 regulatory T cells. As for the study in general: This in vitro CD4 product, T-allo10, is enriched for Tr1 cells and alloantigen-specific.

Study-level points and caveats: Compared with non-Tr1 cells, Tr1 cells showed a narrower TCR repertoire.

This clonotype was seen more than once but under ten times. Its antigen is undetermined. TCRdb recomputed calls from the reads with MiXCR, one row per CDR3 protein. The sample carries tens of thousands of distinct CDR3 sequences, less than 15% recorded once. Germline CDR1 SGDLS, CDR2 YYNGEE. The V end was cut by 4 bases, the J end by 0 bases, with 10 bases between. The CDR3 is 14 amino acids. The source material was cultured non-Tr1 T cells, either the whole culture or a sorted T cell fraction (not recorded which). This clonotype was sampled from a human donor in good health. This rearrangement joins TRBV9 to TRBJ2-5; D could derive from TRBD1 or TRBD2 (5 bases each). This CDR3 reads CASSQMGDQETQYF. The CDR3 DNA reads TGTGCCAGCAGCCAGATGGGGGACCAAGAGACCCAGTACTTC.